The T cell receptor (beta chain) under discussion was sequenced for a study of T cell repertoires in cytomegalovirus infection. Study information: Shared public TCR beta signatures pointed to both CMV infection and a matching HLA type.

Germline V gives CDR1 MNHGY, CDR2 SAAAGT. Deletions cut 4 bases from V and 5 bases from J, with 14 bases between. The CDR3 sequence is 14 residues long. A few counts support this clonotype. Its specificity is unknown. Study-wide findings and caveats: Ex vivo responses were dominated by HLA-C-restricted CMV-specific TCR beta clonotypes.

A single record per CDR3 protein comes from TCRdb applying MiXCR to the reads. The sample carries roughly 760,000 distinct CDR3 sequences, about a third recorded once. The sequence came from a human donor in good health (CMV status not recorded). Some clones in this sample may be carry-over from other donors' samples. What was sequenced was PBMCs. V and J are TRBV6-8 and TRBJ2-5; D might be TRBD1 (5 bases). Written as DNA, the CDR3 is TGTGCCAGCAGTTCCATGGGGCGAACGGAGACCCAGTACTTC. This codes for CASSSMGRTETQYF.